These 17 T cell receptor beta chains were sequenced from one sample in a study of spatial heterogeneity in lung cancer. One entry per CDR3 protein results from TCRdb running MiXCR on the 5' RACE reads. Among roughly 79,000 distinct CDR3 sequences, approximately 8.1% were seen once, and the ten largest hold 6.8%. Indicated time point: sample taken at primary tumor resection. The sequencing here drew on PBMCs, taken at surgery. These receptors were taken from a male donor with early-stage non-small cell lung cancer.

This clonotype showed up just a few times. The chain links TRBV7-9 to TRBJ2-7; 9 nucleotides align to TRBD2. The CDR3 length is 14 residues. Per germline, CDR1 SEHNR and CDR2 FQNEAQ (reference sequence). With 5 bases clipped from V and 4 bases from J, the junction kept 6 bases outside the gene matches. This CDR3 is CASSPGLARYEQYF. The CDR3 DNA is TGTGCCAGCAGCCCCGGACTAGCGCGATACGAGCAGTACTTC.

This clonotype was detected ten times or more. The chain uses TRBV27 and TRBJ2-3; 7 bases match TRBD1. CDR3 length: 13 residues. CDR1 is MNHEY, CDR2 SMNVEV, per germline (reference sequence). V gave up 7 bases and J gave up 7 bases; unmatched junction bases: 8. For the CDR3, the DNA is TGTGCCAGCAACCAGGGGGACCTAAATACGCAGTATTTT. This sequence encodes CASNQGDLNTQYF.

This clonotype was seen at least ten times. The chain employs TRBV27 and TRBJ1-5, with TRBD1 as a possible D gene (6 bases). The CDR3 has 15 residues. V lost 8 bases, J lost 0 bases, and 14 bases lay in between. The germline gives CDR1 MNHEY, CDR2 SMNVEV (reference sequence). Here the CDR3 reads CASGGGPNSNQPQHF. Here the CDR3 DNA reads TGTGCCAGCGGGGGGGGGCCCAATAGCAATCAGCCCCAGCATTTT.

CDR3 sequence: CSASRQGSETQYF. The CDR3 DNA reads as TGCAGTGCAAGCCGCCAGGGAAGCGAGACCCAGTACTTC. J is TRBJ2-5 and V is TRBV20-1; D is perhaps TRBD1 (5 bases). The CDR3 runs to 13 residues. Germline CDR1 reads DFQATT; CDR2 reads SNEGSKA (reference sequence). V lost 6 bases to trimming and J lost 5 bases, with 16 bases between them.

The V and J genes are TRBV7-3 and TRBJ1-2; D is possibly TRBD1 (5 bases). The CDR3 spans 15 residues. Germline V gives CDR1 SGHTA, CDR2 FQGTGA. V gave up 5 bases and J gave up 4 bases, with 17 bases separating them. Written as DNA, the CDR3 is TGTGCCAGCAGCCCCACGGGACCGAGAACCTATGGCTACACCTTC. Encoded protein: CASSPTGPRTYGYTF.

There are a few counts of this clonotype. The chain carries TRBV30 and TRBJ2-1, with 10 bases identical to TRBD2. The germline CDR1 and CDR2 sequences are GTSNPN and SVGIG (reference sequence). V lost 5 bases and J lost 7; bases outside the gene matches: 5. This CDR3 is built from 13 residues. The CDR3 loop reads CAWQGLAYNEQFF. DNA for the CDR3: TGTGCCTGGCAGGGACTAGCGTATAATGAGCAGTTCTTC.

In this sample, this clonotype turned up many times. The V gene is TRBV4-1, the J gene TRBJ1-4, with 7 bases identical to TRBD1. V shed 5 bases, J shed 3 bases, and the junction held 6 bases outside the gene matches. Germline V gene sequence: CDR1 MGHRA, CDR2 YSYEKL. This CDR3 is built from 15 residues. The CDR3 sequence: CASSSTGSANEKLFF. In DNA form, the CDR3 reads TGCGCCAGCAGCTCGACAGGGTCGGCTAATGAAAAACTGTTTTTT.

This clonotype was detected ten times or more. V is TRBV4-1 and J is TRBJ1-1; 7 bases are a match to TRBD1. The CDR3 has 11 residues. Per the germline V gene, CDR1 is MGHRA and CDR2 is YSYEKL. Trimming took 6 bases from V and 8 from J; bases not matched to a gene: 3. The CDR3 is CASSHRGEAFF. The CDR3 region has the DNA TGCGCCAGCAGTCACAGGGGAGAAGCTTTCTTT.

As regards this clonotype: Being one base from a much bigger clone, this may be a read error. The chain links TRBV24-1 to TRBJ2-5, with no clear D. Germline CDR1 is KGHDR and CDR2 is SFDVKD. V lost 1 base and J lost 2, with 1 base in between. The CDR3 covers 12 residues. CDR3 nucleotides: TGTGCCACCAGTGATTTACAAGAGACCCAGTACTTC. Encoded protein: CATSDLQETQYF.

This sequence joins TRBV5-1 and TRBJ2-2; TRBD2 aligns across 11 bases. CDR1 and CDR2 from the germline V gene are SGHRS and YFSETQ. The CDR3 contains 17 residues. The V segment lost 4 bases and the J segment 2 bases; nucleotides outside the gene matches: 7. The CDR3 DNA reads TGCGCCAGCAGCCTTCAGACTAGCGGGATTAACACCGGGGAGCTGTTTTTT. Its protein product is CASSLQTSGINTGELFF.

This clonotype has more than one count but fewer than ten. The V call is TRBV7-9, the J call TRBJ1-6; D may be TRBD1 (6 bases). The CDR3 consists of 14 residues. The germline V and J ends were trimmed by 5 bases and 10 bases, with 15 bases remaining between them. Germline V gene lookup returns CDR1 SEHNR and CDR2 FQNEAQ (reference sequence). The CDR3 DNA sequence: TGTGCCAGCAGCGAACAGGGTATGGTCTCACCCCTCCACTTT. It encodes CASSEQGMVSPLHF.

In this sample, this clonotype turned up many times. The chain joins TRBV4-3 to TRBJ1-1; weak D call: TRBD1 (5 bases). Germline V CDR1 and CDR2: LGHNA, YSLEER. The CDR3 consists of 13 residues. Trimming removed 4 bases from V and 8 bases from J, with 14 bases in between. Written as DNA, the CDR3 is TGCGCCAGCAGCCGAAACACCGGGACGGAAGCTTTCTTT. This translates into CASSRNTGTEAFF.

The chain joins TRBV4-1 to TRBJ2-4, with D unclear. Germline CDR1 MGHRA, CDR2 YSYEKL. Deletions cut 0 bases from V and 5 bases from J, with 5 bases between. This CDR3 comprises 13 residues. The CDR3 sequence: CASSQERENIQYF. The CDR3 DNA is TGCGCCAGCAGCCAAGAAAGGGAAAACATTCAGTACTTC.

This clonotype has just a few counts. This may arise from a read error, as a much more abundant clone is one base away. J is TRBJ2-7 and V is TRBV6-1; D may be TRBD2 (5 bases). Germline V gene lookup returns CDR1 MNHNS and CDR2 SASEGT. This CDR3 is built from 12 residues. Here the CDR3 DNA reads TGTGCCAGCAGTGAAGTAGCGTACGGGCAGTACTTC. Residues: CASSEVAYGQYF.

This clonotype was found many times. The V call is TRBV27, the J call TRBJ2-1; perhaps TRBD1 as D (5 bases). The germline gives CDR1 MNHEY, CDR2 SMNVEV (reference sequence). Trimming removed 3 bases at V and 10 bases at J, with 7 bases between. This CDR3 is built from 11 residues. The CDR3 region has the DNA TGTGCCAGCAGTTTGAAGGGGGAGCAGTTCTTC. Translated, it gives CASSLKGEQFF.

The table lists this clonotype with a few counts. The V call is TRBV29-1, the J call TRBJ1-4; TRBD1 aligns across 9 bases. This CDR3 has 13 amino acids. Germline loops: CDR1 SQVTM, CDR2 ANQGSEA. The V gene end was trimmed by 7 bases and the J gene end by 5 bases; junction bases not matched to a gene: 5. CDR3 residues: CSARTGANEKLFF. The CDR3 DNA follows: TGCAGCGCTCGGACAGGGGCAAATGAAAAACTGTTTTTT. Based on the CDR3 plus reference TRBV29-1 and TRBJ1-4, the full variable domain is SAVISQKPSRDICQRGTSLTIQCQVDSQVTMMFWYRQQPGQSLTLIATANQGSEATYESGFVIDKFPISRPNLTFSTLTVSNMSPEDSSIYLCSARTGANEKLFFGSGTQLSVL.

This clonotype was picked up many times. The chain combines TRBV4-1 with TRBJ1-1, with 9 bases matching TRBD1. Germline trimming cut 3 bases from V and 1 base from J; bases unmatched to any gene: 6. Germline V gene lookup returns CDR1 MGHRA and CDR2 YSYEKL. The CDR3 is made up of 16 amino acids. CDR3 sequence: CASSQFNRGRNTEAFF. In DNA form, the CDR3 reads TGCGCCAGCAGCCAGTTCAACAGGGGGCGGAACACTGAAGCTTTCTTT.